The clone carrying this TCR beta chain has only a few counts. Treatment reported: preoperative locoregional IRX-2 cytokine immunotherapy. Patients received preoperative, locoregional IRX-2 cytokine immunotherapy in a phase Ib study. This sample is part of a study of preoperative IRX-2 immunotherapy in early breast cancer. The J segment lost 5 bases and the V segment lost 4 bases, leaving 10 bases of the junction unmatched. The CDR3 spans 16 residues. Using immunoSEQ multiplex PCR, the repertoire was profiled, and TCRdb retains in-frame clones only, with some absent. This table holds 90,000 to 100,000 clones, about nine tenths found once.

This chain connects TRBV7-1 to TRBJ2-2; 7 nucleotides match TRBD2. TRBV7-1 is recorded as an ORF, its role being uncertain. This receptor was identified in a human donor with breast cancer. The source was tumor tissue, collected after IRX-2 immunotherapy. CDR3 DNA: TGTGCCAGCAGCTACCTAAGCGGGAAAGGTACCGGGGAGCTGTTTTTT. It encodes CASSYLSGKGTGELFF.